This T cell receptor (beta chain) was sequenced during a study of cytomegalovirus exposure and HLA in healthy donors. Study background: Of the donors genotyped, a few hundred in all, 75% to 85% fell in the Caucasian-associated ancestry cluster.

The PCR ran on 60 Vbeta and 13 Jbeta primers. Data came from immunoSEQ multiplex PCR; TCRdb stores just in-frame clones and leaves some out. The specimen's table records about 50,000 clones. Trimming removed 2 bases from V and 0 bases from J, with 14 bases in between. The CDR3 consists of 17 residues. The V gene's germline CDR1 is LNHDA and CDR2 SQIVND (reference sequence). The sample taken for sequencing was PBMCs. This chain connects TRBV19 to TRBJ1-5; unclear D gene. The TCR sequence derives from a man between 18 and 35 years old in good health and CMV-seropositive. The CDR3 region has the DNA TGTGCCAGTAGTATACCCCGGGAGACCTATAGCAATCAGCCCCAGCATTTT. Amino acids: CASSIPRETYSNQPQHF.